This T cell receptor (beta chain) originates from a study of T cell responses to AZD1222 COVID-19 vaccine. In regard to this clone: Its antigen remains unknown.

Germline lookup yields CDR1 SGHAT and CDR2 FQNNGV. The CDR3 sequence is 12 residues long. Deletions cut 5 bases from V and 4 bases from J, with 9 bases between. The study, taken as a whole, reports: The donor cohort was predominantly white British with a female majority, and clonal diversity may have been underestimated. No day 14 peak samples; only post-peak repertoires were characterized.

Here immunoSEQ multiplex PCR was the method, and the copy in TCRdb shows in-frame clones only, minus some. The sample consists of under 200,000 clones, around 94% of them appearing once. Sequences were derived from peripheral blood, sampled 28 days after the second dose of the MenACWY control vaccine. The chain employs TRBV11-2 and TRBJ2-7; D unclear. This receptor was identified in an adult who received the MenACWY meningococcal vaccine as a control. This CDR3 reads CASSPIEYEQYF. In DNA, the CDR3 is TGTGCCAGCAGCCCAATCGAGTACGAGCAGTACTTC.